Sequencing of this T cell receptor beta chain was carried out in a study of cytomegalovirus exposure and HLA in healthy donors. The study, taken as a whole, reports: There was a cluster of highly shared sequence variants that was likely a sequencing artifact. Analyses of presence and absence presupposed an approximately uniform sequencing depth across donors.

CDR3 length: 13 residues. Germline lookup yields CDR1 SNHLY and CDR2 FYNNEI. A note on this clone: Its antigen is unidentified. At one end the junction does not follow the germline gene, possibly because of a read error.

Vbeta (60) and Jbeta (13) primers were used in the PCR. Only in-frame clones appear in the TCRdb table, and some are missing; sequencing was by immunoSEQ multiplex PCR. The sample holds about 140,000 clones, roughly 72% seen once. Sequenced: PBMCs. This sequence was found in a man between 35 and 55 years old in good health and CMV-seronegative. The rearrangement joins TRBV2 to TRBJ2-5; perhaps TRBD2 as D (5 bases). The CDR3 region has the DNA TGTGCCAGCAGTGAAGCGCGGGCCAACCCGACGCACTTC. Its protein product is CASSEARANPTHF.